This paragraph reports one T cell receptor beta chain. This specimen comes from a study of blood T cell repertoires in COVID-19. In the authors' methods: Nucleated cell counts were estimated from reference gene primer amplification. The method was immunoSEQ multiplex PCR; TCRdb's version includes in-frame clones alone and lacks a portion of them. For V, J and clone size, that table is used; D and trimming come from the DNA. The profile covers some 390,000 clones, with around 89% appearing a single time and 1.1% taken by the ten largest. Everyone who took part was roughly 18 to 89 years old, and they came from 24 US areas. The germline V gene encodes CDR1 SNHLY and CDR2 FYNNEI. V shed 4 bases and J shed 0 bases, with 10 bases lying between them. There are 14 residues in the CDR3.

V and J are TRBV2 and TRBJ2-7; tentative D call: TRBD2 (5 bases). The sequencing sample was made of PBMCs or T cells enriched from blood (not recorded which). The TCR sequence derives from a man aged 25 to 40 who had recovered from COVID-19. CDR3 DNA sequence: TGTGCCAGCAGTGGGGATGAGGGCTCCTACGAGCAGTACTTC. It encodes CASSGDEGSYEQYF.